The subject of this entry is one TCR beta chain. What it binds is not known. The sample belongs to a study of early T cells in non-severe SARS-CoV-2 infection. About the research overall: RNA in bulk from unsorted whole blood was sequenced, and chains were unpaired.

V was shortened by 2 bases and J by 4 bases, with 3 bases between the two germline ends. CDR3 length: 12 residues. Germline assignment: CDR1 SGHDT and CDR2 YYEEEE. Whole-study results and caveats: Matching results from VDJdb favored anti-spike CD8 responses, leaving private and CD4 specificities undetected.

TCRdb passed the 5' RACE reads through MiXCR, listing each CDR3 protein once. The sample holds about 28,000 distinct CDR3 sequences, about 6.6% seen once. The genes are TRBV5-6 and TRBJ2-2; D remains unclear. The TCR originated in an adult who was a healthcare worker with PCR-confirmed SARS-CoV-2 infection or an uninfected control (not recorded which). Sample: whole blood, taken at baseline. In nucleotides, the CDR3 is TGTGCCAGCAGCTTTGGCACCGGGGAGCTGTTTTTT. Translation: CASSFGTGELFF.